This T cell receptor (beta chain) was identified in a study of glioma-infiltrating T cells. The study's findings and limits: Non-neoplastic patients had below-expected tissue-blood divergence, while all gliomas exceeded expectation. A blood CDR3 motif signature was depleted in highly divergent patients. Only very few CDR3 sequences appeared in both tissue and blood.

TCR alpha and beta CDR3 regions were amplified from RNA using iRepertoire nested multiplex PCR. TCRdb ran MiXCR on the multiplex PCR reads and lists one entry per CDR3 protein. This table holds about 400,000 distinct CDR3 sequences, 41% found once. About this clonotype: Its antigen remains unidentified.

The TCR comes from a human donor with low-grade glioma or glioblastoma, undergoing nonglioma brain surgery, or in good health (not recorded which). Sequences were obtained from glioma tissue, nonneoplastic brain tissue, or PBMCs (not recorded which).

The CDR3 bases are TGTGCCAGCAGCGTTGAGGGGCAGGGGAGCTATGGCTACACCTTC. Translating gives CASSVEGQGSYGYTF. V and J are TRBV2 and TRBJ1-2; tentatively, D is TRBD1 (6 bases). Trimming cost V 6 bases and J 4 bases, with 18 bases left between them. The CDR3 has 15 residues. The germline V gene encodes CDR1 SNHLY and CDR2 FYNNEI.